This T cell receptor (beta chain) appears in the sequencing data of a study of blood T cell repertoires in COVID-19. The CDR3 has 16 amino acids. Looked up from germline, CDR1 is LNHDA and CDR2 is SQIVND (reference sequence). The V and J ends lost 5 bases and 3 bases, in that order; junction bases with no gene match: 7. Methods used by the authors: Estimation of nucleated cell counts relied on the amplification of reference gene primers. Profiled with immunoSEQ multiplex PCR; TCRdb holds only in-frame clones, not every one. The DNA was the basis for D and trimming; V, J and clone size are from that table. The sample yields about 280,000 clones, around 88% seen once. The recovered donors of Cohort 3 showed two negative PCRs, clearance, or symptom resolution.

This TCR derives from a woman between 40 and 55 years old who had recovered from COVID-19. The J gene is TRBJ2-7, the V gene TRBV19, with 13 positions matching TRBD2. Material for sequencing was PBMCs or T cells enriched from blood (not recorded which). The CDR3 loop reads CASSPRTSGSNYEQYF. CDR3 sequence (DNA): TGTGCCAGTAGTCCAAGGACTAGCGGGAGTAACTACGAGCAGTACTTC.